This entry lists 30 T cell receptor beta chains sequenced from one sample in a study of metastatic and nonmetastatic thyroid tumors. All patients were treatment-naive before thyroid surgery. TCRdb re-called the PCR reads through MiXCR. The sample consists of about 62,000 clones, 4% to 4.5% of them appearing once. The sequenced material came from blood. These receptors were taken from a female donor with papillary thyroid cancer or a benign thyroid nodule (not recorded which). Some clones in this sample may be carry-over from other donors' samples.

This clone was counted many times. J is TRBJ1-4 and V is TRBV19; D is perhaps TRBD1 (6 bases). This CDR3 has 15 residues. Germline V gene lookup returns CDR1 LNHDA and CDR2 SQIVND (reference sequence). With 9 bases removed from V and 0 bases from J, the gap between germline ends came to 14 bases. The CDR3 nucleotides read TGTGCCAGCACAAGAGGGGGGACAACTAATGAAAAACTGTTTTTT. Translating it yields CASTRGGTTNEKLFF.

This clone occurred many times. The chain couples TRBV28 to TRBJ2-5; D may be TRBD1 (5 bases). Germline V gene sequence: CDR1 MDHEN, CDR2 SYDVKM. V lost 2 bases to trimming and J lost 4 bases, with 8 bases between them. The CDR3 loop spans 13 amino acids. The DNA for the CDR3 is TGTGCCAGCAGTTTAGCAGGGATAGAGACCCAGTACTTC. Translating gives CASSLAGIETQYF.

This clone has a count of ten or more. This chain uses TRBV9 with TRBJ1-6, with 7 bases fitting TRBD1. CDR1 SGDLS and CDR2 YYNGEE come from the germline V gene. Trimming removed 3 bases from V and 8 bases from J; junction bases left unmatched: 5. The CDR3 spans 14 residues. The CDR3 loop reads CASSDATGHSPLHF. The CDR3, as DNA: TGTGCCAGCAGCGATGCGACAGGGCATTCACCCCTCCACTTT.

The sample holds many counts of this clone. This sequence joins TRBV5-1 and TRBJ2-2, with 11 bases fitting TRBD2. V dropped 5 bases and J dropped 0; count of bases not matched to a gene: 9. The CDR3 consists of 18 residues. Germline V gives CDR1 SGHRS, CDR2 YFSETQ. CDR3 DNA sequence: TGCGCCAGCAGAAGGCTAGCGGGAGGTCACGCGAACACCGGGGAGCTGTTTTTT. Amino acids: CASRRLAGGHANTGELFF.

This rearrangement joins TRBV6-1 to TRBJ2-7; the match to TRBD1 covers 9 bases. CDR3 length: 15 amino acids. Germline-derived CDR1 and CDR2 are MNHNS and SASEGT. The ends lost 6 bases at V and 0 bases at J; junction bases unmatched: 6. CDR3 region: CASREQGASSYEQYF. The CDR3 DNA sequence: TGTGCCAGCAGGGAACAGGGGGCGAGCTCCTACGAGCAGTACTTC.

This chain links TRBV4-1 with TRBJ1-2; D not certain. Germline CDR1 and CDR2: MGHRA and YSYEKL. The ends were cut back, 1 base at V and 8 bases at J, with 5 bases in the middle. This CDR3 region has 11 residues. CDR3 sequence (DNA): TGCGCCAGCAGCCAAGCAAACGGCTACACCTTC. Protein sequence: CASSQANGYTF.

This clone was observed many times. This chain uses TRBV20-1 with TRBJ1-5; D is unclear. The V gene lost 1 base and the J gene lost 2 bases, with 12 bases spanning the gap. CDR3 length: 15 amino acids. The germline V gene encodes CDR1 DFQATT and CDR2 SNEGSKA (reference sequence). CDR3 sequence: CSARGIGSGNQPQHF. CDR3 DNA sequence: TGCAGTGCTAGAGGTATAGGTAGTGGCAATCAGCCCCAGCATTTT.

This clone was counted at least ten times. This CDR3 is also generated by other DNA sequences in the sample. The chain couples TRBV30 to TRBJ2-7; D gene uncertain. Germline V gene lookup returns CDR1 GTSNPN and CDR2 SVGIG (reference sequence). CDR3 length: 12 residues. Trimming shortened V by 2 bases and J by 6 bases, and 11 bases separated the two germline ends. CDR3 amino acids: CAWSPTYGEQYF. The CDR3 nucleotides are TGTGCCTGGAGTCCGACGTATGGCGAGCAGTACTTC.

This clone came up many times. V and J are TRBV2 and TRBJ2-1; D ambiguous. Germline-derived CDR1 and CDR2 are SNHLY and FYNNEI. V lost 7 bases and J lost 6, with 16 bases in between. This CDR3 is 14 amino acids long. In nucleotides, the CDR3 is TGTGCCAGCACTCAAGCCCCGGCCACCAATGAGCAGTTCTTC. This encodes CASTQAPATNEQFF.

In its sample, this clone was seen many times. The chain has TRBV27 and TRBJ2-6; D is uncertain. V was clipped by 1 base and J by 4 bases, with 5 bases between them. CDR3 size: 14 residues. The germline CDR1 and CDR2 sequences are MNHEY and SMNVEV (reference sequence). The CDR3 region is CASSLYPGANVLTF. The CDR3 nucleotides read TGTGCCAGCAGTTTATACCCCGGGGCCAACGTCCTGACTTTC.

The rearrangement links TRBV5-1 to TRBJ2-1; 10 bases map to TRBD2. This CDR3 region has 16 residues. Germline V lookup: CDR1 SGHRS, CDR2 YFSETQ. V dropped 0 bases and J dropped 8; count of bases not matched to a gene: 8. The CDR3 DNA is TGCGCCAGCAGCTTGGGGGGGACTAGCGAGAGACATGAGCAGTTCTTC. This encodes CASSLGGTSERHEQFF.

Many counts were recorded for this clone. The V gene is TRBV7-2, the J gene TRBJ1-1; TRBD1 matches 9 bases. The V segment lost 5 bases and the J segment 7 bases; nucleotides outside the gene matches: 8. The length of the CDR3 is 14 residues. Germline V gives CDR1 SGHTA, CDR2 FQGNSA. CDR3 in amino acids: CASSPQGARGEAFF. CDR3 nucleotides: TGTGCCAGCAGCCCACAGGGGGCGCGAGGTGAAGCTTTCTTT.

This clone appeared many times. The CDR3: CASRPAGGAGNYGYTF. CDR3 DNA: TGTGCCAGCAGGCCTGCGGGCGGGGCGGGAAACTATGGCTACACCTTC. This chain links TRBV7-2 with TRBJ1-2, with TRBD1 as a possible D gene (5 bases). Germline V gives CDR1 SGHTA, CDR2 FQGNSA. V was clipped by 6 bases and J by 2 bases, with 19 bases between them. CDR3 size: 16 residues.

This clone was recorded many times. This chain joins TRBV2 and TRBJ2-3, with 11 bases matching TRBD2. The CDR3 has 17 residues. J gave up 0 bases and V 2 bases, and 4 bases lay outside the gene matches. The V gene's germline CDR1 is SNHLY and CDR2 FYNNEI. DNA of the CDR3: TGTGCCAGCAGTGAACTAGCGGGAGGTTTGAGCACAGATACGCAGTATTTT. This gives the protein CASSELAGGLSTDTQYF.

The V and J genes are TRBV6-1 and TRBJ1-2; 8 bases fit TRBD1. The CDR3 contains 14 residues. Germline trimming cut 5 bases from V and 3 bases from J; bases unmatched to any gene: 5. Germline CDR1 is MNHNS and CDR2 is SASEGT. The CDR3 coding sequence is TGTGCCAGCAGTAAAGACAGGGGTGACTATGGCTACACCTTC. It specifies CASSKDRGDYGYTF.

This clone occurred many times. The chain couples TRBV19 to TRBJ1-2; D is perhaps TRBD1 (5 bases). The CDR3 is 16 amino acids. Deletions cut 5 bases from V and 3 bases from J, with 19 bases between. CDR1 LNHDA and CDR2 SQIVND come from the germline V gene (reference sequence). The CDR3 region has the DNA TGTGCCAGTAGTTCCGGGAGGGGTGGGGGAGACTATGGCTACACCTTC. Encoded protein: CASSSGRGGGDYGYTF.

In this sample, this clone turned up many times. This rearrangement joins TRBV7-9 to TRBJ1-1; tentative D call: TRBD1 (6 bases). The CDR3 sequence is 15 residues long. V was clipped by 1 base and J by 5 bases, with 14 bases between them. Germline-derived CDR1 and CDR2 are SEHNR and FQNEAQ (reference sequence). CDR3 sequence reads: CASSLGGALRTEAFF. For the CDR3, the DNA is TGTGCCAGCAGCTTAGGGGGGGCCTTAAGGACTGAAGCTTTCTTT.

This chain uses TRBV6-1 with TRBJ2-4; D unclear. Germline loops: CDR1 MNHNS, CDR2 SASEGT. V lost 7 bases to trimming and J lost 0 bases, with 13 bases between them. The CDR3 loop spans 15 amino acids. In DNA, the CDR3 is TGTGCCAGCACGGGCGGCGGCTTAGCCAAAAACATTCAGTACTTC. This codes for CASTGGGLAKNIQYF.

This clone has a count of ten or more. The chain recombines TRBV7-9 with TRBJ1-2; D may be TRBD1 (5 bases). Looked up from germline, CDR1 is SEHNR and CDR2 is FQNEAQ (reference sequence). Trimming cost V 1 base and J 8 bases, with 11 bases left between them. This CDR3 has 13 amino acids. The CDR3: CASSLVAGSGYTF. Here the CDR3 DNA reads TGTGCCAGCAGCTTAGTCGCAGGGAGCGGCTACACCTTC.

Regarding this clone: This may stem from a read error, because a much larger clone lies one nucleotide away. The rearrangement uses TRBV6-2 or TRBV6-3 and TRBJ1-1; maybe TRBD1 (6 bases). Looked up from germline, CDR1 is MNHEY and CDR2 is SVGEGT. The CDR3 has 13 residues. The V and J ends lost 8 bases and 0 bases respectively, with 10 bases between them. The DNA for the CDR3 is TGTGCCAGCCGGGACACAATGAACACTGAAGCTTTCTTT. Protein product: CASRDTMNTEAFF.

With respect to this clone: This may come from a read error, since a much larger clone is one base off. Other DNA sequences in the sample encode the same CDR3. This chain uses TRBV5-6 with TRBJ2-3; 7 bases fit TRBD2. J was trimmed by 5 bases and V by 4 bases; bases with no gene match: 10. CDR3 length: 15 residues. CDR1 and CDR2 from the germline V gene are SGHDT and YYEEEE. The CDR3, as DNA: TGTGCCAGCAGCACCCCTAGCGGTAGGAGAGATACGCAGTATTTT. Translated, it gives CASSTPSGRRDTQYF. Using reference TRBV5-6 and TRBJ2-3 for the parts outside the CDR3, the full variable domain is DAGVTQSPTHLIKTRGQQVTLRCSPKSGHDTVSWYQQALGQGPQFIFQYYEEEERQRGNFPDRFSGHQFPNYSSELNVNALLLGDSALYLCASSTPSGRRDTQYFGPGTRLTVL.

The chain couples TRBV11-2 to TRBJ2-5; 10 bases fit TRBD1. Germline loops: CDR1 SGHAT, CDR2 FQNNGV. The CDR3 extends over 18 amino acids. V trimming: 6 bases; J trimming: 3 bases; junction bases outside the gene matches: 16. CDR3 region: CASRLGQGEVGTEETQYF. The CDR3 DNA reads TGTGCCAGCAGACTCGGACAGGGGGAGGTTGGCACTGAAGAGACCCAGTACTTC.

This clone was detected many times. The chain employs TRBV5-6 and TRBJ2-7; 12 nucleotides match TRBD2. J was trimmed by 0 bases and V by 4 bases; bases with no gene match: 5. From germline, CDR1 is SGHDT and CDR2 YYEEEE. The CDR3 length is 16 residues. DNA of the CDR3: TGTGCCAGCAGCACAATGACTAGCGGGAGCTCCTACGAGCAGTACTTC. Residues: CASSTMTSGSSYEQYF.

This clone was counted a few times. A much larger clone lies one base from this, so it may be a read error. This sequence joins TRBV12-5 and TRBJ2-1, with 11 bases that match TRBD1. In germline, CDR1 is LGHNT, CDR2 FRNRAP. The CDR3 is 16 residues long. V lost 7 bases to trimming and J lost 7 bases; unmatched junction nucleotides: 12. The CDR3 nucleotides read TGTGCTAGTGTTCCCCCGGACAGGGGGCTAAGAAATGAGCAGTTCTTC. It codes for CASVPPDRGLRNEQFF.

This clone was counted between two and nine times. A read error may be the cause here, since a much bigger clone is one base away. V usage is TRBV20-1 and J usage is TRBJ2-2; 8 bases map to TRBD1. Germline lookup yields CDR1 DFQATT and CDR2 SNEGSKA (reference sequence). The CDR3 contains 12 residues. CDR3 DNA: TGCAGTGCTTCCAGGGGGCCCGGGAAGCTGTTTTTT. It yields the protein CSASRGPGKLFF.

This clone was found a few times. Since a much larger clone is just one base distant, this may be a read error. The genes are TRBV10-3 and TRBJ1-1; unclear D gene. Trimming cost V 4 bases and J 7 bases, with 13 bases left between them. The germline V gene has CDR1 ENHRY and CDR2 SYGVKD. The CDR3 totals 13 residues. The CDR3 sequence is CAISGTPVGEAFF. The CDR3 DNA reads as TGTGCCATCAGTGGGACCCCCGTCGGTGAAGCTTTCTTT.

This clone was seen many times. CDR3 bases: TGTGCCAGCAGCCCCCCCAGGTCTGGGGCCAACGTCCTGACTTTC. Translating it yields CASSPPRSGANVLTF. This chain joins TRBV5-5 and TRBJ2-6; D unresolved. The V end lost 4 bases, the J end lost 1 base, and 9 bases lay between the germline ends. Germline CDR1 reads SGHKS; CDR2 reads YYEKEE (reference sequence). CDR3 length: 15 amino acids.

This clone came up many times. The J gene is TRBJ2-7, the V gene TRBV28, with TRBD2 matching over 10 bases. The CDR3 runs to 14 residues. Germline CDR1 and CDR2: MDHEN and SYDVKM. The V segment lost 4 bases and the J segment 2 bases; nucleotides outside the gene matches: 2. The CDR3 nucleotides are TGTGCCAGCAGTTCTAGCGGGGGTCCCTACGAGCAGTACTTC. Translation: CASSSSGGPYEQYF.

This clone turned up a few times. The V gene is TRBV7-2, the J gene TRBJ2-3; possibly TRBD2 for D (6 bases). V lost 6 bases, J lost 0 bases, and 16 bases lay in between. Germline V lookup: CDR1 SGHTA, CDR2 FQGNSA. The length of the CDR3 is 16 residues. The CDR3 bases are TGTGCCAGCAGTTTAAGGAGTGGGACTAGCACAGATACGCAGTATTTT. Translating gives CASSLRSGTSTDTQYF.

This clone was recorded many times. The V call is TRBV30, the J call TRBJ1-1; weak D call: TRBD1 (6 bases). Germline lookup yields CDR1 GTSNPN and CDR2 SVGIG (reference sequence). The CDR3 is 13 amino acids. V was pared by 2 bases and J by 1 base, with 8 bases between. CDR3 residues: CAWSWGQNTEAFF. CDR3 DNA: TGTGCCTGGAGTTGGGGACAGAACACTGAAGCTTTCTTT.